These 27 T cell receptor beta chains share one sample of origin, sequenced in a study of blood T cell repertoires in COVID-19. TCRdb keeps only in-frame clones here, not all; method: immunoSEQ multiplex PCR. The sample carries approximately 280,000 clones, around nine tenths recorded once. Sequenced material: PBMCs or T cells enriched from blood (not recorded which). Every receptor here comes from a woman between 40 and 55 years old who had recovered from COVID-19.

The CDR3 loop reads CASRDRGETDTQYF. The CDR3 DNA reads TGTGCCAGCCGAGACAGGGGGGAGACAGATACGCAGTATTTT. The chain uses TRBV6-5 and TRBJ2-3, with 9 bases identical to TRBD1. Losses at the gene ends were 8 bases for V and 3 bases for J; bases not matched to a gene: 6. There are 14 residues in the CDR3. In germline, CDR1 is MNHEY, CDR2 SVGAGI.

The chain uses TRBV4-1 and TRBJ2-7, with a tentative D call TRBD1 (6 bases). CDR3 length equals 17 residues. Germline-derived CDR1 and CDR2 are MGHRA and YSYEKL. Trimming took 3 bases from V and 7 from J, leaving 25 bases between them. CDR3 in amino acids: CASSQAPGGTPVREQYF. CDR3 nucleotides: TGCGCCAGCAGCCAGGCCCCGGGTGGGACACCCGTGCGGGAGCAGTACTTC.

In nucleotides, the CDR3 is TGTGCCAGCAGTTACGGTGGGGGAGGGCAAGAGACCCAGTACTTC. Amino acid sequence: CASSYGGGGQETQYF. V gene TRBV6-2 or TRBV6-3 combines with J gene TRBJ2-5; TRBD2 matches 7 bases. CDR1 and CDR2 from the germline V gene are MNHEY and SVGEGT. V was pared by 2 bases and J by 2 bases, with 5 bases of the junction left unmatched. The CDR3 is 15 amino acids.

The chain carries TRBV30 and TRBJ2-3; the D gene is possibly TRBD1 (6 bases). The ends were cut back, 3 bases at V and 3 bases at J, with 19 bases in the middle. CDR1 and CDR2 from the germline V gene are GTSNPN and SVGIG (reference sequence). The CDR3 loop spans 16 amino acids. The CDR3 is CAWRGTAGDMTDTQYF. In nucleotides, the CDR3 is TGTGCCTGGAGGGGGACGGCTGGGGACATGACAGATACGCAGTATTTT.

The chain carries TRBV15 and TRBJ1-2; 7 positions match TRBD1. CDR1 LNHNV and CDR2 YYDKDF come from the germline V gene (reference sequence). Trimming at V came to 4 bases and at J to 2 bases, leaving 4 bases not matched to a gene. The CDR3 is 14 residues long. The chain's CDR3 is CATSKQGNNYGYTF. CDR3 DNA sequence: TGTGCCACCAGCAAACAGGGGAACAACTATGGCTACACCTTC.

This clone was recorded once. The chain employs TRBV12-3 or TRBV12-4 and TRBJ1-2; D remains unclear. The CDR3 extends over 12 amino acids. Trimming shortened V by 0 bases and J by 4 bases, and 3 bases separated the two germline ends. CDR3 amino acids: CASSLAGYGYTF. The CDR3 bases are TGTGCCAGCAGTTTAGCCGGCTATGGCTACACCTTC.

The CDR3 DNA reads TGTGCCAGCAGCTCGCTGACAGGGTCGTACAATGAGCAGTTCTTC. Its translation is CASSSLTGSYNEQFF. This sequence joins TRBV7-9 and TRBJ2-1, with 7 positions matching TRBD1. This CDR3 is 15 amino acids long. J gave up 4 bases and V 4 bases, and 7 bases lay outside the gene matches. From germline, CDR1 is SEHNR and CDR2 FQNEAQ (reference sequence).

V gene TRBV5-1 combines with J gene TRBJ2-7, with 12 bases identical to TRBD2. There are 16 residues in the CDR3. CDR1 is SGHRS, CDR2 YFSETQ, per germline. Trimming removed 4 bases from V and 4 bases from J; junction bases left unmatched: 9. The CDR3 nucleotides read TGCGCCAGCAGCCCCGCCGACGGGACTAGCGGGTACGAGCAGTACTTC. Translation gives CASSPADGTSGYEQYF.

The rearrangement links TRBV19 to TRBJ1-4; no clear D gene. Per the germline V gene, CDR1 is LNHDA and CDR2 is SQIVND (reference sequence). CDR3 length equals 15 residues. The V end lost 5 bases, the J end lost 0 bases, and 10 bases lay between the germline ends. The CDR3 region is CASSPRTTTNEKLFF. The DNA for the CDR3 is TGTGCCAGTAGTCCCCGGACTACAACTAATGAAAAACTGTTTTTT.

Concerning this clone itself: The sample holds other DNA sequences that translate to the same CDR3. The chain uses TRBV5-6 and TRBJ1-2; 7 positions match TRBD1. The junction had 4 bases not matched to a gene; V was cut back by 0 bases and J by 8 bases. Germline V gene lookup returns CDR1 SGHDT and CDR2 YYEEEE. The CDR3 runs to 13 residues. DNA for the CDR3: TGTGCCAGCAGCTTGGAGACAGGGTACGGCTACACCTTC. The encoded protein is CASSLETGYGYTF.

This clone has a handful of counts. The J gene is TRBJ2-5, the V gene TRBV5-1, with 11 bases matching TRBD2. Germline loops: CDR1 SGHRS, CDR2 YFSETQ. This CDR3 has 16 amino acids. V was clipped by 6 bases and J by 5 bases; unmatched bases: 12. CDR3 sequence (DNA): TGCGCCAGCAAACAGGGCGCCCTAGCGGGAGGTGAGACCCAGTACTTC. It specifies CASKQGALAGGETQYF. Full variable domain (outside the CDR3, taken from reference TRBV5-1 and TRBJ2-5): KAGVTQTPRYLIKTRGQQVTLSCSPISGHRSVSWYQQTPGQGLQFLFEYFSETQRNKGNFPGRFSGRQFSNSRSEMNVSTLELGDSALYLCASKQGALAGGETQYFGPGTRLLVL.

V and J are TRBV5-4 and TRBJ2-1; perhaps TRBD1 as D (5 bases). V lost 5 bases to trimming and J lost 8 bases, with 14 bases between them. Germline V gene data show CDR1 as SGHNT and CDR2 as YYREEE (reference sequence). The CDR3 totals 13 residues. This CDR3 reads CASRISGYDEQFF. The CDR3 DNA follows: TGTGCCAGCAGGATCTCAGGGTACGATGAGCAGTTCTTC.

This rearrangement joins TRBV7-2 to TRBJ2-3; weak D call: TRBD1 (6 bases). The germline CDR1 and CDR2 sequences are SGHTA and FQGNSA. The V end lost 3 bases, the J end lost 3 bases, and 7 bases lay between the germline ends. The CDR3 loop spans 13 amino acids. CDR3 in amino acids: CASSLDSTDTQYF. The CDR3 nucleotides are TGTGCCAGCAGCTTGGACAGTACAGATACGCAGTATTTT.

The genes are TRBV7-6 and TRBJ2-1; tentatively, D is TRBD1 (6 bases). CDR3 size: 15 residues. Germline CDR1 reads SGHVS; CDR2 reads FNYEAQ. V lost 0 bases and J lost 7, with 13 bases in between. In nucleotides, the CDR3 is TGTGCCAGCAGCTTAGCAACAGGGCTTGGTAATGAGCAGTTCTTC. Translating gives CASSLATGLGNEQFF. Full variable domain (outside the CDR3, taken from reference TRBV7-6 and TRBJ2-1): GAGVSQSPRYKVTKRGQDVALRCDPISGHVSLYWYRQALGQGPEFLTYFNYEAQQDKSGLPNDRFSAERPEGSISTLTIQRTEQRDSAMYRCASSLATGLGNEQFFGPGTRLTVL.

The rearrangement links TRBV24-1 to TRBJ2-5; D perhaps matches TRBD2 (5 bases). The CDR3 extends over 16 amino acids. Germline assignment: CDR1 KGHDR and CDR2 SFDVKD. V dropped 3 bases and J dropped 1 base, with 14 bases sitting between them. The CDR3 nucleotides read TGTGCCACCAGTGATCCCTCTGAAGCGGTCCAAGAGACCCAGTACTTC. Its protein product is CATSDPSEAVQETQYF.

The CDR3: CASSGTGTGAILEAFF. The CDR3 nucleotides are TGTGCCAGCAGCGGTACGGGGACAGGGGCTATACTTGAAGCTTTCTTT. The V and J genes are TRBV6-2 or TRBV6-3 and TRBJ1-1; 10 positions match TRBD1. V trimming: 6 bases; J trimming: 7 bases; junction bases outside the gene matches: 14. The CDR3 consists of 16 residues. CDR1 is MNHEY and CDR2 is SVGEGT in the germline V gene.

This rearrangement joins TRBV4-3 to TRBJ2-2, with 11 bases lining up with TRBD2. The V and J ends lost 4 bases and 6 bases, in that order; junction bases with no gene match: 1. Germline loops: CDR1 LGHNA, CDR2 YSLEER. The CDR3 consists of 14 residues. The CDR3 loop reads CASSLAGGPGELFF. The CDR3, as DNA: TGCGCCAGCAGCCTAGCGGGAGGGCCCGGGGAGCTGTTTTTT.

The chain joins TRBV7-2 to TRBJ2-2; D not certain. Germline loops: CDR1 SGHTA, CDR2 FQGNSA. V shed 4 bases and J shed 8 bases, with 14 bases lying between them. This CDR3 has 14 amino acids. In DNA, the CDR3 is TGTGCCAGCAGCTCGCTGTCAGTCTGGGGGGAGCTGTTTTTT. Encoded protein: CASSSLSVWGELFF.

CDR3 amino acids: CASSSIGATGEQFF. CDR3 nucleotide sequence: TGTGCCAGCAGTTCCATTGGAGCGACGGGTGAGCAGTTCTTC. The chain is built from TRBV28 and TRBJ2-1, with unresolved D. This CDR3 comprises 14 residues. The V gene lost 4 bases and the J gene lost 9 bases, with 16 bases spanning the gap. Per germline, CDR1 MDHEN and CDR2 SYDVKM. The variable domain in full, with the rest retrieved from reference TRBV28 and TRBJ2-1, is DVKVTQSSRYLVKRTGEKVFLECVQDMDHENMFWYRQDPGLGLRLIYFSYDVKMKEKGDIPEGYSVSREKKERFSLILESASTNQTSMYLCASSSIGATGEQFFGPGTRLTVL.

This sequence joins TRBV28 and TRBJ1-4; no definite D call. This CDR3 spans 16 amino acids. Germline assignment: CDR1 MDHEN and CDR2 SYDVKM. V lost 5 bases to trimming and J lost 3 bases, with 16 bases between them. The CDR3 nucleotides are TGTGCCAGCAGTCCCTCTCTAGGGAGCGCTAATGAAAAACTGTTTTTT. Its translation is CASSPSLGSANEKLFF.

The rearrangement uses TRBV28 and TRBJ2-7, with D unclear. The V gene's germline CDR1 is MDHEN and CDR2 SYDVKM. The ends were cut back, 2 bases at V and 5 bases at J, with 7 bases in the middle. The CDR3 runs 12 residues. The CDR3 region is CASSLGADEQYF. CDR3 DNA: TGTGCCAGCAGTTTAGGAGCAGACGAGCAGTACTTC.

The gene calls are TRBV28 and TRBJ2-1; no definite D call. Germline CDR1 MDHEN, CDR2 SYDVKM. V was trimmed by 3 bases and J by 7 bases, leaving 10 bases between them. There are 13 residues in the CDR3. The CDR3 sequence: CASSFRLANEQFF. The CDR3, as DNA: TGTGCCAGCAGTTTTAGACTCGCGAATGAGCAGTTCTTC.

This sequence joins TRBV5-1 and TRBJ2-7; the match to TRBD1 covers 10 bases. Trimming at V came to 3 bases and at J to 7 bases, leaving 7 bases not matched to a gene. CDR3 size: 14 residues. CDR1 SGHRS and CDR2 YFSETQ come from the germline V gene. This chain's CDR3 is CASSSRQGAGEQYF. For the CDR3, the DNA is TGCGCCAGCAGCTCCCGACAGGGGGCGGGGGAGCAGTACTTC.

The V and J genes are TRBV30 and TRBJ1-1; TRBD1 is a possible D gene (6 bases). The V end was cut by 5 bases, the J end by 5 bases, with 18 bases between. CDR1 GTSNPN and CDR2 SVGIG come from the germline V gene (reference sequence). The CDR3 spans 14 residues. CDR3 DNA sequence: TGTGCCTGGCACCCCAAAGGGGGTGAGACTGAAGCTTTCTTT. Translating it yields CAWHPKGGETEAFF.

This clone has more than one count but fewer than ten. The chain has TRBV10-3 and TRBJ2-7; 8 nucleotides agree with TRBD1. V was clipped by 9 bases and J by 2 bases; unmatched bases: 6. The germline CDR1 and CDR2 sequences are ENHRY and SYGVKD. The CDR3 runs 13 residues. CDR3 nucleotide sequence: TGTGCCATGGCCACGACAGGGGCCTACGAGCAGTACTTC. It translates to CAMATTGAYEQYF.

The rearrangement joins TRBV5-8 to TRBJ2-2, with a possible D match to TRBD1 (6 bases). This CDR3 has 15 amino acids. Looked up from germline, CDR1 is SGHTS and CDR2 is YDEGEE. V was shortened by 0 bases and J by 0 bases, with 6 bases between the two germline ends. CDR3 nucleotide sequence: TGTGCCAGCAGCTTGGGGACAGCGAACACCGGGGAGCTGTTTTTT. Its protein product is CASSLGTANTGELFF.

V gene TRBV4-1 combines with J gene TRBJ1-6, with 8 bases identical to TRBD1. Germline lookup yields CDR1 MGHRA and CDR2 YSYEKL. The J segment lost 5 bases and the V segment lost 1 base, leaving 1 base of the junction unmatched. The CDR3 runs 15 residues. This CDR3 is CASSQGTGNNSPLHF. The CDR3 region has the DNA TGCGCCAGCAGCCAAGGGACAGGGAATAATTCACCCCTCCACTTT.